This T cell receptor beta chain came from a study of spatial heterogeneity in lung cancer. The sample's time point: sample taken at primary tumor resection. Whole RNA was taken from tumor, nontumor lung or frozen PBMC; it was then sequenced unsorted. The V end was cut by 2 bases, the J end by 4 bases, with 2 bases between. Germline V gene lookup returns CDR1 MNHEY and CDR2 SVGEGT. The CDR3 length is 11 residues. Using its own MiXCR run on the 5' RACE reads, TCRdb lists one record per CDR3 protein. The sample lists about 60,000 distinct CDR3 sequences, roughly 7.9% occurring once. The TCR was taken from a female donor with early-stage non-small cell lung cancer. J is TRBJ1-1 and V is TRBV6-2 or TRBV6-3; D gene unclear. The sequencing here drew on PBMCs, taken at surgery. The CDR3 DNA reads TGTGCCAGCAGTTACCTCACTGAAGCTTTCTTT. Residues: CASSYLTEAFF.